Only a few counts were recorded for the clone carrying this TCR beta chain. Its target is not known. This sample is drawn from a study of blood T cells in healthy people across ages. General study results and limits: Diversity estimates from one million T cells were considered underestimates.

The second PCR ran about 6 to 12 cycles with a sample-barcoded 5' primer and J-beta primers. TCRdb recomputed calls from the 5' RACE reads with MiXCR, one row per CDR3 protein. The sample has around 710,000 distinct CDR3 sequences, more than 40% seen once. Trimming cost V 0 bases and J 2 bases, with 11 bases left between them. This CDR3 has 15 amino acids. CDR1 and CDR2 (germline): LGHNA, YSLEER. The sequenced sample was blood. This sequence was found in a woman between 55 and 75 years old in good health. This rearrangement joins TRBV4-3 to TRBJ2-7; D might be TRBD1 (7 bases). The CDR3 nucleotides are TGCGCCAGCAGCCAAGAAGGCAGGGGGGCCTACGAGCAGTACTTC. Protein: CASSQEGRGAYEQYF.